This TCR beta chain was sequenced during a study of blood T cell repertoires in COVID-19. Study summary: The cDNA or gDNA used as material had been derived from T cells, B-cell-depleted T cells, or PBMCs.

CDR3 length: 13 residues. The germline V gene has CDR1 PRHDT and CDR2 FYEKMQ (reference sequence). The ends were cut back, 10 bases at V and 3 bases at J, with 15 bases in the middle. Clones were sequenced by immunoSEQ multiplex PCR, and TCRdb holds only the in-frame ones, with some missing. The table lists under 200,000 clones, roughly 86% of them singletons. The sequencing input was peripheral blood. This chain connects TRBV13 to TRBJ1-2; D may be TRBD1 (5 bases). The receptor was isolated from a man aged 40-55 years who had recovered from COVID-19. The CDR3 here is CATERWGDYGYTF. CDR3 coding DNA: TGTGCCACCGAACGGTGGGGCGACTATGGCTACACCTTC.